This TCR beta chain was sequenced for a study of cytomegalovirus exposure and HLA in healthy donors (dated by TCRdb to 2016 to 2017). Study-wide context: In an earlier analysis of about 560 of the donors, 276 Gb of sequence data and just under 120 million unique TCR beta sequences from roughly 200 million T cells were reported. Approximately 300 gigabases of sequencing data and 91 million or so unique TCR sequences made up an early release that covered some 640 HLA-typed donors. The genetic ancestry cluster associated with self-reported Caucasian donors included 81% of the roughly 400 genotyped donors. The study aimed to test whether signatures of past pathogen exposure could be identified by cataloging public T cell receptors. The study used immunosequencing to profile the T cell repertoires of 600 to 850 subjects and linked those repertoires to cytomegalovirus serostatus. A separate validation cohort of 90 to 150 different subjects was used in addition to the 666-subject first cohort. The study combined high-throughput TCR immunosequencing, statistical association of individual TCRs with disease status, and machine learning to predict cytomegalovirus infection status. To study patterns of TCR occurrence, a later analysis re-analyzed previously published TCR beta repertoires from several hundred donors and added high-resolution HLA genotyping. In the later analysis, no new phenotypic data were used to find candidate immune exposures; instead, reliance was placed on TCR beta sequences and their occurrence across donors. An earlier analysis of 587 of the donors applied high-throughput TCR beta sequencing to assess whether each TCR beta V gene segment acted as functional or pseudogenic. Donor age, sex, ethnicity and CMV serostatus were collected together with the repertoire data. A later genetic analysis used genome-wide SNP genotypes for about three fifths of the 666 donors, treating that subset as a discovery cohort. Every discovery cohort repertoire had been produced on one sequencing platform. HLA typing included class I and class II loci at four-digit resolution. The number of donors typed differed by locus, with roughly 629-640 for A, B, C, DRB1 and DQB1, around 500 for DQA1, 600 to 610 for DPA1, and about 450 for DPB1. Because of strong linkage in the cohort, roughly five DR-DQ haplotypes were treated as single units for association and clustering. Among about 390 genotyped donors of the cohort, an average of 235,054 unique TCR beta nucleotide sequences were sequenced per donor, about a sixth of them non-productive.

The cohort consisted of some 670 healthy bone marrow donors. At the time of sampling, all cohort members were nominally healthy, though unrecorded immune exposures were likely present. The donor tested CMV seronegative, placing the donor among the 350 or so seronegative members of the cohort. A peripheral blood sample was provided by each donor, and peripheral blood mononuclear cells were used for TCR beta sequencing. The Qiagen DNeasy Blood Extraction Kit was used to extract genomic DNA from the blood cell samples. Overall study results and their limits: A later analysis found that most CMV-associated TCR beta chains appeared HLA-restricted, with HLA associations seemingly driven largely by CMV exposure. In a later genetic analysis, a missense DCLRE1C variant was associated with V-gene and J-gene trimming of TCR beta chains, and the association was replicated in an independent cohort. According to a later genetic analysis, donors in an Asian-associated ancestry cluster had fewer N-insertions in productive TCRs than the roughly 700-donor mean. CMV serostatus was the only immune exposure information available for the cohort. According to a later analysis, TCR association rates differed among HLA loci, with DRB1 alleles showing the most associated TCRs and HLA-C alleles showing the fewest. A cluster of highly shared sequence variants was judged likely to represent a technical artifact of the sequencing pipeline. Several of the top co-occurrence clusters appeared to be linked to parvovirus B19, influenza, CMV and Epstein-Barr virus, according to a later analysis. Linkage disequilibrium might explain the correlated functional status among segregating V segments, but an unknown experimental factor could not be excluded. The earlier analysis of 587 of the donors excluded some 16 rarely observed V segments, including chromosome 9 orphons, because counts were too low. At a false discovery rate of 0.05, a later analysis linked under 20,000 TCR beta sequences to specific HLA alleles. A further reported finding was that TCR beta sequences accurately predicted the HLA-A and HLA-B alleles for most subjects in the first cohort. Broadly in line with IMGT annotations, most TCR beta V segments showed up in productive rearrangements about 87% or about 30% of the time in an earlier analysis of 450 to 600 of the donors. In vitro tests confirmed that a few of the cytomegalovirus-associated TCR beta chains recognize cytomegalovirus antigens. Compared with equally common non-associated chains, HLA-associated TCR beta chains in a later analysis were more clonally expanded and had lower generation probabilities. HLA typing was unavailable for some donors at each locus, so association tests used only the typed subset. According to the authors, the approach could potentially be generalized to other disease states and immunological phenotypes. Because the 87-base-pair reads could not distinguish some IMGT-functional V segments, including TRBV6-2 and TRBV6-3, those segments were excluded. Presence/absence analyses assumed roughly uniform sequencing depth across donors, an assumption that may not hold. The cohort was sequenced for TCR beta chains only, and without alpha or paired-chain data the features that could be detected were limited. The study listed over 150 TCR beta chains as associated with cytomegalovirus. Cytomegalovirus status was reported to be diagnosed by the classifier with high specificity and sensitivity in both the original and validation cohorts. Most TCR sequences were seen in very few donors, while some public TCRs were found in many individuals. Assigning TCR associations to individual alleles was difficult when HLA alleles, especially DR and DQ, strongly co-occurred.

The protocol used for the library was the immunoSEQ multiplex PCR assay. For the multiplex PCR, a mixture combining 60 forward primers for TCR Vbeta segments and 13 reverse primers for TCR Jbeta segments was used. The CDR3 region of rearranged TCR beta genes was amplified from genomic DNA with a multiplex PCR assay. The Illumina HiSeq System was used to sequence the amplified TCR beta libraries as 87-base-pair reads. The authors processed their data as follows. A later analysis counted some 80 million unique TCR beta chains across the 550 to 750 repertoires, and around 9.9 million of these chains were shared by at least two donors. Raw reads were error-corrected and collapsed into unique sequences with a nearest-neighbor algorithm that merged closely related sequences to remove PCR and sequencing errors. CDR3 sequences were aligned to IMGT reference sequences to assign V, D and J gene segments. For a sequence to be retained, a match of at least six nucleotides to both a V gene segment and a J gene segment was required. Rearrangements were called productive when the CDR3 lacked stop codons and stayed in frame with V and J; all others were non-productive. CDR3 was defined according to IMGT convention as the region running from the second conserved V-encoded cysteine to the conserved J-encoded phenylalanine. The earlier analysis of more than 450 of the donors excluded sequences that lacked an unambiguous match to a single V gene segment. An earlier analysis of just under 600 of the donors called V segments functional above 56.7% productive rearrangements and segregating when the between-donor standard deviation exceeded 5%. A statistical classification framework was developed to diagnose cytomegalovirus status using the catalog of TCR beta chain sequences. V and J gene assignment, in a later analysis, came from comparing TCR nucleotide sequences with IMGT/GENE-DB human TR gene sequences. In a later analysis, CDR3 sequences and most-parsimonious VDJ recombination scenarios were assigned using the TCRdist pipeline. In a later analysis, each TCR beta chain was defined by its CDR3 amino acid sequence together with its V-gene family, and reads without a unique V-gene family were excluded. In a later analysis, 450 to 600 highly shared, low-generation-probability nucleotide sequences were removed to address suspected cross-contamination and a sequencing artifact. For each public chain, a later analysis derived a clonal expansion index from normalized ranks of inferred template counts within each repertoire. In a later analysis, generation probabilities were computed with a VDJ recombination model fitted to out-of-frame rearrangements, and the resulting probabilities were checked against IGoR. A later analysis scored TCR-TCR, TCR-HLA and TCR-CMV co-occurrence with hypergeometric tests, applying a repertoire-size bias correction to TCR pairs. A later analysis estimated false discovery rates by permuting HLA or CMV assignments 20 times. In a later analysis, co-occurring TCRs were grouped using DBSCAN, and TCRdist sequence similarity was added for clustering within HLA-allele-positive subsets. Repertoires with fewer than 30,000 or more than 120,000 public chains, plus five repertoires with anomalous nucleotide sharing, were excluded from co-occurrence clustering. The table was pulled from immuneACCESS by TCRdb, which kept in-frame rearrangements only. Such tables lose some clones; where checked, under half of the loss comes from unresolved V genes, and the rest has no known cause. V, J and clone size are those of that table, while D and trimming were read from the DNA. This sample is represented by approximately 150,000 clones; roughly 62% of them were singletons. More than 4% of the sample rests with the top ten.

V is pared back by 2 bases and J by 0 bases, with 13 bases lying between the germline termini. From the germline V gene (reference sequence), CDR1 is SEHNR and CDR2 is FQNEAQ. Spanning cysteine to phenylalanine, the CDR3 consists of 16 amino acids. Of the read, only the CDR3 DNA is kept; its 48 bases are in frame from base 1. Concerning this clone itself: This clone's antigen is unknown. Qualities for individual bases were not recorded, and no much larger clone is one base off.

Sequenced sample: PBMCs. The rearranged chain carries TRBV7-9 and TRBJ1-2; there is no confident call for the D gene. This receptor was obtained from a man in his 60s in good health and CMV-seronegative. The CDR3: CASSLFGSSANYGYTF. The nucleotides read TGTGCCAGCAGCTTATTCGGGTCGAGCGCTAACTATGGCTACACCTTC.